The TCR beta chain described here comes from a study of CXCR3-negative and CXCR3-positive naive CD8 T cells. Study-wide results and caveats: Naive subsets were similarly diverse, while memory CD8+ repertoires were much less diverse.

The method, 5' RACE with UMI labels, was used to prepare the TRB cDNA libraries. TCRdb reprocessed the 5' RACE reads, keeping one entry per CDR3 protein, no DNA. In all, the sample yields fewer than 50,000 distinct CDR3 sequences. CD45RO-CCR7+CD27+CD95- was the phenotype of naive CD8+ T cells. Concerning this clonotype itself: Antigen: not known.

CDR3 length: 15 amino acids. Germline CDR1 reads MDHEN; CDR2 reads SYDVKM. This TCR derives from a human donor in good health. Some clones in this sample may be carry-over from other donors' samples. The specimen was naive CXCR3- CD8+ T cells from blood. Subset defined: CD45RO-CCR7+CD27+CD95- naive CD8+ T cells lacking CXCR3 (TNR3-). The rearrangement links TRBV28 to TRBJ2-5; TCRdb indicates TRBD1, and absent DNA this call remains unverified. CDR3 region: CASSSEGAAQETQYF.